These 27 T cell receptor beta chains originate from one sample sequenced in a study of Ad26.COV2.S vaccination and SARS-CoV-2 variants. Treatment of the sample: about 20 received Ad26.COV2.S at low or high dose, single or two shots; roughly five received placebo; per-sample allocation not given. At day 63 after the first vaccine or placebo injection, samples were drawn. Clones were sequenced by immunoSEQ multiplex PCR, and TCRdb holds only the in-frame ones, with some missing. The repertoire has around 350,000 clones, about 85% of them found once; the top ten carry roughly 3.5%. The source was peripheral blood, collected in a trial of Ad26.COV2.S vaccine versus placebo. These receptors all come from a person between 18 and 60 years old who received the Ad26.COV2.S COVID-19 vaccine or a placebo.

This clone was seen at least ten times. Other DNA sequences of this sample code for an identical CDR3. As DNA, the CDR3 is TGTGCCAGCAGCTATGACAGGATGAACACTGAAGCTTTCTTT. As protein: CASSYDRMNTEAFF. The chain is built from TRBV6-5 and TRBJ1-1; possibly TRBD1 for D (6 bases). The CDR3 contains 14 residues. Trimming removed 6 bases from V and 0 bases from J, with 11 bases in between. The V gene's germline CDR1 is MNHEY and CDR2 SVGAGI.

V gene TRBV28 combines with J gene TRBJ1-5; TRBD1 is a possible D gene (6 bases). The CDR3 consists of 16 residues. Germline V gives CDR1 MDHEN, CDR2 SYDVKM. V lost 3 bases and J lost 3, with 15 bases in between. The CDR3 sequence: CASSLRPGDTNQPQHF. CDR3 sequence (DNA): TGTGCCAGCAGTTTGAGGCCAGGGGATACCAATCAGCCCCAGCATTTT.

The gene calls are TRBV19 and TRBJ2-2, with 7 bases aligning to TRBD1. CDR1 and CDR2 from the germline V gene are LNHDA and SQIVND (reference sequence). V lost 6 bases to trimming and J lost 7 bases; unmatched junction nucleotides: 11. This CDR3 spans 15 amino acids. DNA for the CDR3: TGTGCCAGTAGCCGACAGGGTAGTGGGGTCGGGGAGCTGTTTTTT. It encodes CASSRQGSGVGELFF.

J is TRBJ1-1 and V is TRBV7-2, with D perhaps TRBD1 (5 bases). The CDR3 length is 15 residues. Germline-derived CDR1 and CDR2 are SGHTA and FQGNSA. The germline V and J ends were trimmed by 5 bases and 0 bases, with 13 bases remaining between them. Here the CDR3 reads CASSLNRIMNTEAFF. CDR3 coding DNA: TGTGCCAGCAGCCTGAACAGGATCATGAACACTGAAGCTTTCTTT.

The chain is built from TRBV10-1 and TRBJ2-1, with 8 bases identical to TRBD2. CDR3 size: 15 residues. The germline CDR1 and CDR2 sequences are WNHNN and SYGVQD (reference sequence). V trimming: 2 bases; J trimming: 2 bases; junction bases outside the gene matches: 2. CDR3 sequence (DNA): TGCGCCAGCAGTGAGACGGGAGGGCCCTACAATGAGCAGTTCTTC. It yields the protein CASSETGGPYNEQFF.

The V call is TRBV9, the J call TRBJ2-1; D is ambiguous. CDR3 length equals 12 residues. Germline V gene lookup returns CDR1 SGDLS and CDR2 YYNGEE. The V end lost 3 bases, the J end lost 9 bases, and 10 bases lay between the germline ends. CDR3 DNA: TGTGCCAGCAGCGGGACGTTAAGTGAGCAGTTCTTC. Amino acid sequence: CASSGTLSEQFF.

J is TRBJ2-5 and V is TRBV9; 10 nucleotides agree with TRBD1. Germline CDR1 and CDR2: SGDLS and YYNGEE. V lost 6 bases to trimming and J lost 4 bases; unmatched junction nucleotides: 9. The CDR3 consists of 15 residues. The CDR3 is CASNSGTGDLETQYF. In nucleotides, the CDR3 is TGTGCCAGCAATAGCGGGACAGGGGATTTAGAGACCCAGTACTTC. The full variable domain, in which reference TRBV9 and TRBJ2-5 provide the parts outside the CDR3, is DSGVTQTPKHLITATGQRVTLRCSPRSGDLSVYWYQQSLDQGLQFLIQYYNGEERAKGNILERFSAQQFPDLHSELNLSSLELGDSALYFCASNSGTGDLETQYFGPGTRLLVL.

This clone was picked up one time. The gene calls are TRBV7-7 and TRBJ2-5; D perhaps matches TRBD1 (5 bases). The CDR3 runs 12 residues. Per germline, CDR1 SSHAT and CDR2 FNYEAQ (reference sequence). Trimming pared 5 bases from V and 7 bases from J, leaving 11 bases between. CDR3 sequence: CASSQRGGTQYF. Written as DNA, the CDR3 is TGTGCCAGCAGCCAAAGGGGCGGGACCCAGTACTTC.

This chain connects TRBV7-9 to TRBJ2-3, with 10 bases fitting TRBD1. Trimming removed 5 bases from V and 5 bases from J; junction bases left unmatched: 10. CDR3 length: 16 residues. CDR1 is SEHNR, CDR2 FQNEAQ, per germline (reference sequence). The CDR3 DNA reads TGTGCCAGCAGCGCCGCCGGGACAGGGGAACGAGATACGCAGTATTTT. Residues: CASSAAGTGERDTQYF.

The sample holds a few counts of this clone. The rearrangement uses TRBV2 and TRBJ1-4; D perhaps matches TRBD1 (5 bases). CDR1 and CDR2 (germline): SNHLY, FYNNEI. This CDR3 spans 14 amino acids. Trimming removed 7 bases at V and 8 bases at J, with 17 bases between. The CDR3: CASTQTGPLEKLFF. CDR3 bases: TGTGCCAGCACTCAAACGGGACCACTAGAAAAACTGTTTTTT.

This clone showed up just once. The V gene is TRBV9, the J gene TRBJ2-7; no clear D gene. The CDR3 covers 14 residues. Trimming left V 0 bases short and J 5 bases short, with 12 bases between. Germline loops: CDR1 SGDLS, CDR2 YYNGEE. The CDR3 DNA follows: TGTGCCAGCAGCGTAGTCAGGTTGTCTGACGAGCAGTACTTC. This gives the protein CASSVVRLSDEQYF.

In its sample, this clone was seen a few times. In DNA form, the CDR3 reads TGCGCCAGCAGCAGAGGAGATAGCGGTTTGGCAGATACGCAGTATTTT. Its protein is CASSRGDSGLADTQYF. The chain joins TRBV4-3 to TRBJ2-3; tentatively, D is TRBD2 (6 bases). CDR3 length equals 16 residues. The V end was cut by 5 bases, the J end by 4 bases, with 19 bases between. CDR1 is LGHNA and CDR2 is YSLEER in the germline V gene.

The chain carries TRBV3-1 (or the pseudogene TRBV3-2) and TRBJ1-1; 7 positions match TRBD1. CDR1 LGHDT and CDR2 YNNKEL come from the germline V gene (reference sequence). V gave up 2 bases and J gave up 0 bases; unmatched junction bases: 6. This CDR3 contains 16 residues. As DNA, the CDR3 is TGTGCCAGCAGCCAATCCCCGGGACAGATGAACACTGAAGCTTTCTTT. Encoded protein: CASSQSPGQMNTEAFF.

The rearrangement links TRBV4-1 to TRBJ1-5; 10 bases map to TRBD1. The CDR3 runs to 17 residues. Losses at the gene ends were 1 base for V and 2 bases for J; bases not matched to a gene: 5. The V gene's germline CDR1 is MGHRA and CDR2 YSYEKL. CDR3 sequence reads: CASSQGDRGRGNQPQHF. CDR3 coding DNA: TGCGCCAGCAGCCAAGGGGACAGGGGCAGAGGCAATCAGCCCCAGCATTTT.

The CDR3 sequence: CASSEGLAGSSYEQYF. CDR3 DNA sequence: TGTGCCAGCAGTGAGGGACTAGCGGGGAGCTCCTACGAGCAGTACTTC. The rearrangement links TRBV6-1 to TRBJ2-7, with TRBD2 matching over 13 bases. The CDR3 is made up of 16 amino acids. Germline values: CDR1 MNHNS, CDR2 SASEGT. J was trimmed by 0 bases and V by 3 bases; bases with no gene match: 2.

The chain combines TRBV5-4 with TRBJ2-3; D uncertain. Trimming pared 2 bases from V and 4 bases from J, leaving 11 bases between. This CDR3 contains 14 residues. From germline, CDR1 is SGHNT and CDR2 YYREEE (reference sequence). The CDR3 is CASSFSEPADTQYF. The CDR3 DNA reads TGTGCCAGCAGCTTTTCGGAGCCGGCAGATACGCAGTATTTT.

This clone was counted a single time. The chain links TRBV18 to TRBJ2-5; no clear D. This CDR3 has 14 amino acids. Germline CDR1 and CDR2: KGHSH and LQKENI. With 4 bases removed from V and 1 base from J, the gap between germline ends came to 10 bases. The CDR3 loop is CASSQGGFQETQYF. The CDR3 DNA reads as TGTGCCAGCTCACAGGGCGGCTTCCAAGAGACCCAGTACTTC.

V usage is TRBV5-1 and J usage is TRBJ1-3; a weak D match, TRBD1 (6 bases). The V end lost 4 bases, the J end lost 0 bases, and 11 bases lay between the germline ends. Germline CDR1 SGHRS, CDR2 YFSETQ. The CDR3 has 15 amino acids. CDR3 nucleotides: TGCGCCAGCAGCATGGGGGGCTTCTCTGGAAACACCATATATTTT. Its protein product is CASSMGGFSGNTIYF.

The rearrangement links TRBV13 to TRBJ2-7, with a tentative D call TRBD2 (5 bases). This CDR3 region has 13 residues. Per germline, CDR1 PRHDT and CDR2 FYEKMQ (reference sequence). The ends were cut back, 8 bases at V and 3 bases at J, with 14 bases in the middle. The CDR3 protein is CASSGGEDYEQYF. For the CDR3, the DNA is TGTGCCAGCTCCGGAGGAGAGGACTACGAGCAGTACTTC.

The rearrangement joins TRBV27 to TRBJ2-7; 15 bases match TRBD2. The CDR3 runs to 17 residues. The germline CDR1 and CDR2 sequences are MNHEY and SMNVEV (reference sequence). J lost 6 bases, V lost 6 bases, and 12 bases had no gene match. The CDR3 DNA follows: TGTGCCAGCAGATTTCGGACTAGCGGGGGGGCATTGTTCGAGCAGTACTTC. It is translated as CASRFRTSGGALFEQYF.

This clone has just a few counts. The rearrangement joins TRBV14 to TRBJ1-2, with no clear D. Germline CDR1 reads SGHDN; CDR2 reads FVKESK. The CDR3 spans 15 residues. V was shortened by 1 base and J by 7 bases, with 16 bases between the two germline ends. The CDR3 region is CASSQAYEESGGYTF. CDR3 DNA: TGTGCCAGCAGCCAAGCTTACGAAGAAAGCGGTGGCTACACCTTC.

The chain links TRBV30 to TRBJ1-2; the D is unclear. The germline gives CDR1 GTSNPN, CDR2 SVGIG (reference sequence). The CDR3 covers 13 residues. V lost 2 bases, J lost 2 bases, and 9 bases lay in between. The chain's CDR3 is CAWSSYGNYGYTF. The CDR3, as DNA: TGTGCCTGGAGTAGCTACGGGAACTATGGCTACACCTTC.

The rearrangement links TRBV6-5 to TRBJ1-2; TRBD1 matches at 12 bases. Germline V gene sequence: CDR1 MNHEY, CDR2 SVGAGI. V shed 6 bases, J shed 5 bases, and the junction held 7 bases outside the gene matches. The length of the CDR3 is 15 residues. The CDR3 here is CASRTGTGGYYGYTF. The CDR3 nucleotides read TGTGCCAGCAGAACGGGGACAGGGGGCTATTATGGCTACACCTTC.

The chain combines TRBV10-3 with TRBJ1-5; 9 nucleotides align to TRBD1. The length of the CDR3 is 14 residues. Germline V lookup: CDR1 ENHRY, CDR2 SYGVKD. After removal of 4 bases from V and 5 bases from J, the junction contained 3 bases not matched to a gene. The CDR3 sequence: CAISVTGGDQPQHF. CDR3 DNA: TGTGCCATCAGTGTTACAGGGGGCGATCAGCCCCAGCATTTT.

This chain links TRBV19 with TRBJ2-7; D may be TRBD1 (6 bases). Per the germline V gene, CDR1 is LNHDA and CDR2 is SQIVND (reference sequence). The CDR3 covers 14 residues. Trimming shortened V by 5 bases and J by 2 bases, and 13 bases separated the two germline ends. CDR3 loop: CASSATGTTYEQYF. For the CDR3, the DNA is TGTGCCAGTAGTGCAACCGGGACAACCTACGAGCAGTACTTC.

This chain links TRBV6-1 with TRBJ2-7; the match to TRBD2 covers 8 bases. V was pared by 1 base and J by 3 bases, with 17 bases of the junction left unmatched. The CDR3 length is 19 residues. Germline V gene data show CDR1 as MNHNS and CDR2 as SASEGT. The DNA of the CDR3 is TGTGCCAGCAGTGAAGTTTTTGCCAGCGGGGGCCTCTATCTCTACGAGCAGTACTTC. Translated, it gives CASSEVFASGGLYLYEQYF.

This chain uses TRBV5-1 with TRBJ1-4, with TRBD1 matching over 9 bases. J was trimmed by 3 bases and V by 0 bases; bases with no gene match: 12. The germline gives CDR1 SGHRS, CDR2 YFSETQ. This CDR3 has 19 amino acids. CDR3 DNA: TGCGCCAGCAGCTTGGATTACAGGGGGCCGGTAGTCCCTAATGAAAAACTGTTTTTT. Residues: CASSLDYRGPVVPNEKLFF.